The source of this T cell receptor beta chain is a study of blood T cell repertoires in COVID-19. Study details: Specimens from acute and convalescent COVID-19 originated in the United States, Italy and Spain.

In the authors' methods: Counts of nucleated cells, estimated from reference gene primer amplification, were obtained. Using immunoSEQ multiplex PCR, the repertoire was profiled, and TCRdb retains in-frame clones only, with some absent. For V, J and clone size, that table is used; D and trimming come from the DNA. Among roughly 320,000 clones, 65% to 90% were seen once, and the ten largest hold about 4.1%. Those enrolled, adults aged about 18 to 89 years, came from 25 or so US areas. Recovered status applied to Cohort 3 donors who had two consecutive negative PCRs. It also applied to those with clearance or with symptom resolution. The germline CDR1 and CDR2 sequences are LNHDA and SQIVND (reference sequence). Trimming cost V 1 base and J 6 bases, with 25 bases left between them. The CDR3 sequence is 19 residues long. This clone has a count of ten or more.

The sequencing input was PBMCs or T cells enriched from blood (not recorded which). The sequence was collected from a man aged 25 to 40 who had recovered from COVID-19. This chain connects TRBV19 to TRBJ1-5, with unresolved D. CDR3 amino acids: CASSIGGPSGSNNGQPQHF. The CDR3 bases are TGTGCCAGTAGTATAGGTGGGCCTAGCGGGTCTAACAACGGTCAGCCCCAGCATTTT. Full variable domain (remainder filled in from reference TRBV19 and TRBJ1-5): DGGITQSPKYLFRKEGQNVTLSCEQNLNHDAMYWYRQDPGQGLRLIYYSQIVNDFQKGDIAEGYSVSREKKESFPLTVTSAQKNPTAFYLCASSIGGPSGSNNGQPQHFGDGTRLSIL.